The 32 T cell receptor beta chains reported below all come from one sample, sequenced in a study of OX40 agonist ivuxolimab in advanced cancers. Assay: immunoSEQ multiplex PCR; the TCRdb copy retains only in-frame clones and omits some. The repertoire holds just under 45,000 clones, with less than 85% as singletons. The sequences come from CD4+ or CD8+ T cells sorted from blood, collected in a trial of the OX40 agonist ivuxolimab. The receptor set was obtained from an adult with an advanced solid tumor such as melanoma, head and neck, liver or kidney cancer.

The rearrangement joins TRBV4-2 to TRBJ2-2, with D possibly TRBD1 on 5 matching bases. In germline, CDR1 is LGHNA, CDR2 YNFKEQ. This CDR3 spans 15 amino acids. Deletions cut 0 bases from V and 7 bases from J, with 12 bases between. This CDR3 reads CASSQDGHRRGELFF. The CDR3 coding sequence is TGTGCCAGCAGCCAAGACGGACATAGACGCGGGGAGCTGTTTTTT.

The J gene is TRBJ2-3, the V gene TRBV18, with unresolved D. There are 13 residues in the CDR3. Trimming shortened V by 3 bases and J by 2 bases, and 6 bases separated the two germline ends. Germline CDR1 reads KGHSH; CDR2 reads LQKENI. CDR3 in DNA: TGTGCCAGCTCACCGACGATCACAGATACGCAGTATTTT. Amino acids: CASSPTITDTQYF.

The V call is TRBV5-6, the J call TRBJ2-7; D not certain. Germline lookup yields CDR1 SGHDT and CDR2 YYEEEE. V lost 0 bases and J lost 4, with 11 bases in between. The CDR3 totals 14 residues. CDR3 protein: CASSLVGTEYEQYF. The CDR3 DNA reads TGTGCCAGCAGCTTGGTAGGCACTGAATACGAGCAGTACTTC.

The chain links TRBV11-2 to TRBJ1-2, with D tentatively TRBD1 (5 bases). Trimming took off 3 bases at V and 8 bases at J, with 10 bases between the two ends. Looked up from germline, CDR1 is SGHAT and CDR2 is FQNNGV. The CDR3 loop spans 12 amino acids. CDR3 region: CASSLGRDGYTF. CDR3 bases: TGTGCCAGCAGCTTGGGGAGGGACGGCTACACCTTC.

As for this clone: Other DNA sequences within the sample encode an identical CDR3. This CDR3 reads CAISESGYEQYF. In nucleotides, the CDR3 is TGTGCCATCAGTGAGTCGGGATACGAGCAGTACTTC. V and J are TRBV10-3 and TRBJ2-7; no reliable D call. Trimming took off 0 bases at V and 4 bases at J, with 4 bases between the two ends. This CDR3 spans 12 amino acids. Germline CDR1 ENHRY, CDR2 SYGVKD.

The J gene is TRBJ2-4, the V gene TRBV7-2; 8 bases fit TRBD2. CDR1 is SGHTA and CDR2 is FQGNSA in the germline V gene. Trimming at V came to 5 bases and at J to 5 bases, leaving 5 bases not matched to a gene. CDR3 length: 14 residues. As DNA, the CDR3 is TGTGCCAGCAGCCACGGGAGGGAGGAAAACATTCAGTACTTC. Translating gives CASSHGREENIQYF.

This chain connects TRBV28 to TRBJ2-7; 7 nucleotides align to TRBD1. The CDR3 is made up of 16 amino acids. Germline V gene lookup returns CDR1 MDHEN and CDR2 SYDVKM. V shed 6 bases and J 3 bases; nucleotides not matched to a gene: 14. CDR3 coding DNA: TGTGCCAGCAGGCGCCGGGACAGCCGGTCCCTCTACGAGCAGTACTTC. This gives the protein CASRRRDSRSLYEQYF.

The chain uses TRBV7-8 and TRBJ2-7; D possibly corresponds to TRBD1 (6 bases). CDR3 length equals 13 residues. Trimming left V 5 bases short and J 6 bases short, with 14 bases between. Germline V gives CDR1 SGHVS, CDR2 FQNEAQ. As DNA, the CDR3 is TGTGCCAGCAGCCGCCTCCAGGGGCGCGAGCAGTACTTC. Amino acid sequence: CASSRLQGREQYF.

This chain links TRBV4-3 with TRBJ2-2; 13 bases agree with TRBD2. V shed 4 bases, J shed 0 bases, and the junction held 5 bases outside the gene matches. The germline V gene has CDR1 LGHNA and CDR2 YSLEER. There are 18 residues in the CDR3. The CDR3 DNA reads TGCGCCAGCAGCCGCAAACTAGCGGGGGGGCCGAACACCGGGGAGCTGTTTTTT. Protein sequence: CASSRKLAGGPNTGELFF.

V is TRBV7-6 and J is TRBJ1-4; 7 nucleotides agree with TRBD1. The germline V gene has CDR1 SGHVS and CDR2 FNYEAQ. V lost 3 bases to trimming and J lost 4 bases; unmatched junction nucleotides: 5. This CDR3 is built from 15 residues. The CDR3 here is CASSLTGNINEKLFF. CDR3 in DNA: TGTGCCAGCAGCTTGACAGGGAATATTAATGAAAAACTGTTTTTT.

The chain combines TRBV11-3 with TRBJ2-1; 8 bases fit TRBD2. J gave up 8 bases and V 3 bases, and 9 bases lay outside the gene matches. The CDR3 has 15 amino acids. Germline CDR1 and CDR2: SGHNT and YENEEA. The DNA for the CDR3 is TGTGCCAGCAGCTTCGGACCGGGGGGGCCCGATGAGCAGTTCTTC. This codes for CASSFGPGGPDEQFF.

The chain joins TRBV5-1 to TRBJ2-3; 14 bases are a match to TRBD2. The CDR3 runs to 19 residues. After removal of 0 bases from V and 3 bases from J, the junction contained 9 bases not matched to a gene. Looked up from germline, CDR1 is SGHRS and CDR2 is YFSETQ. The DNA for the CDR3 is TGCGCCAGCAGCTTGGGACTAGCGGGAGGGCCCGTGCGGACAGATACGCAGTATTTT. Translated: CASSLGLAGGPVRTDTQYF. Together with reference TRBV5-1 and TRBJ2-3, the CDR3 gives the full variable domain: KAGVTQTPRYLIKTRGQQVTLSCSPISGHRSVSWYQQTPGQGLQFLFEYFSETQRNKGNFPGRFSGRQFSNSRSEMNVSTLELGDSALYLCASSLGLAGGPVRTDTQYFGPGTRLTVL.

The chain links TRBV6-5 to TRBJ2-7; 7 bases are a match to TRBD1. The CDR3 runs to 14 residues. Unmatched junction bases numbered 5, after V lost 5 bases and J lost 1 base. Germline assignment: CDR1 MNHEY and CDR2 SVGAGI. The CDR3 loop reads CASSTGTASYEQYF. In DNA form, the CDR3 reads TGTGCCAGCAGTACGGGGACAGCATCCTACGAGCAGTACTTC.

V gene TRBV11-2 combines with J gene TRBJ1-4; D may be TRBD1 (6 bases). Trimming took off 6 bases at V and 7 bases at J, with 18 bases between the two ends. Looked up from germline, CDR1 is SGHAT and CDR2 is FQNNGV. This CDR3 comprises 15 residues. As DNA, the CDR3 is TGTGCCAGCAGACAATCGGGGGGCGCGGGTGAAAAACTGTTTTTT. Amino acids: CASRQSGGAGEKLFF.

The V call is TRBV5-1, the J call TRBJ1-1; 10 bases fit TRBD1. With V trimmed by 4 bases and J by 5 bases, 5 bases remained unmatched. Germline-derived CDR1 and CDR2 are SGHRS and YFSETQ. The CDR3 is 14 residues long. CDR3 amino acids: CASSRGTGETEAFF. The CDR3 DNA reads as TGCGCCAGCAGCCGTGGGACAGGGGAAACTGAAGCTTTCTTT.

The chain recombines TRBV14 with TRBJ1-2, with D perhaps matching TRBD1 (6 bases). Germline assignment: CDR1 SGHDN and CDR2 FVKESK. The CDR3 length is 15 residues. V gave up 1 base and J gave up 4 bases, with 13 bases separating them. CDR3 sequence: CASSQVIGTIYGYTF. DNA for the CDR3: TGTGCCAGCAGCCAAGTAATCGGGACAATCTATGGCTACACCTTC.

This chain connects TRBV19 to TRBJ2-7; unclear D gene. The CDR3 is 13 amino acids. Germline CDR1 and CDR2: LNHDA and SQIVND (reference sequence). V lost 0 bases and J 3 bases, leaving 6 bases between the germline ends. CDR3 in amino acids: CASSIDVGYEQYF. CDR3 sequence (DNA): TGTGCCAGTAGTATAGACGTCGGCTACGAGCAGTACTTC.

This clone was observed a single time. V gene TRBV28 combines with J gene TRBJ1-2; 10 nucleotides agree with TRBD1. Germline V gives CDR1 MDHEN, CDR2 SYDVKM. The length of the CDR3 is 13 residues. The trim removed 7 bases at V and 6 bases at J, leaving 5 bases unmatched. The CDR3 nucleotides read TGTGCCAGCAAGGGGGACAGGGGCGATGGCTACACCTTC. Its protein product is CASKGDRGDGYTF.

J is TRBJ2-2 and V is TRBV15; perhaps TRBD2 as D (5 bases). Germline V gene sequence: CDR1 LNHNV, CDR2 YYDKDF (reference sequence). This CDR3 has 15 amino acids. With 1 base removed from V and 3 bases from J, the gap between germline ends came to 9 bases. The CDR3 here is CATSRGGWDTGELFF. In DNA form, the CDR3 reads TGTGCCACCAGCAGAGGAGGGTGGGACACCGGGGAGCTGTTTTTT. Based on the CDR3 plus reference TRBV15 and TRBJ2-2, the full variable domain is DAMVIQNPRYQVTQFGKPVTLSCSQTLNHNVMYWYQQKSSQAPKLLFHYYDKDFNNEADTPDNFQSRRPNTSFCFLDIRSPGLGDTAMYLCATSRGGWDTGELFFGEGSRLTVL.

The chain's CDR3 is CASSFQGFSQETQYF. In DNA form, the CDR3 reads TGTGCCAGCAGCTTTCAGGGATTTAGCCAAGAGACCCAGTACTTC. The genes are TRBV7-2 and TRBJ2-5, with a weak D call TRBD1 (5 bases). V lost 3 bases and J lost 1, with 12 bases in between. CDR1 is SGHTA, CDR2 FQGNSA, per germline. This CDR3 has 15 amino acids. The variable domain in full, with the rest retrieved from reference TRBV7-2 and TRBJ2-5, is GAGVSQSPSNKVTEKGKDVELRCDPISGHTALYWYRQSLGQGLEFLIYFQGNSAPDKSGLPSDRFSAERTGGSVSTLTIQRTQQEDSAVYLCASSFQGFSQETQYFGPGTRLLVL.

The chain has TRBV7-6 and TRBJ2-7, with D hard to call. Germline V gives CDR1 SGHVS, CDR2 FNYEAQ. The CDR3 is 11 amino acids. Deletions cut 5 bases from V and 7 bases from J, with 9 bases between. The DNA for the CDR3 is TGTGCCAGCAGCCAGGACCGAGAGCAGTACTTC. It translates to CASSQDREQYF.

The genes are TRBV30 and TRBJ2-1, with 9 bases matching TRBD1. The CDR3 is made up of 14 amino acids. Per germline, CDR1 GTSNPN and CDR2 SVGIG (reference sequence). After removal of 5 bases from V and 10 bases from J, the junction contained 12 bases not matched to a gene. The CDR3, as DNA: TGTGCCTGGCGCTCCGGGACAGGGAAGCACGAGCAGTTCTTC. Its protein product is CAWRSGTGKHEQFF.

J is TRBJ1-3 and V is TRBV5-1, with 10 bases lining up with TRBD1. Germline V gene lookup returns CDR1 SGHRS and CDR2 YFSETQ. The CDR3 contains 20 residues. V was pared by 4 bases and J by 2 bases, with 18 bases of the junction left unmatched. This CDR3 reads CASSKTSGTGAVSAGNTIYF. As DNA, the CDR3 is TGCGCCAGCAGCAAAACCTCCGGGACAGGGGCCGTCAGCGCTGGAAACACCATATATTTT.

CDR3 bases: TGTGCCAGTAGTACCCACAGGGGAACGAATGAAAAACTGTTTTTT. Residues: CASSTHRGTNEKLFF. This chain uses TRBV19 with TRBJ1-4; TRBD1 matches 7 bases. The CDR3 is 15 residues long. Germline values: CDR1 LNHDA, CDR2 SQIVND (reference sequence). J was trimmed by 5 bases and V by 4 bases; bases with no gene match: 7.

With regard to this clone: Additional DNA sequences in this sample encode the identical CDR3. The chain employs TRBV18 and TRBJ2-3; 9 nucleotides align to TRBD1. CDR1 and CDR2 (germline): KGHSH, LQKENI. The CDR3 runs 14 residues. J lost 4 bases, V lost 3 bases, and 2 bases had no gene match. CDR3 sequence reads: CASSPGQGSDTQYF. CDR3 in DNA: TGTGCCAGCTCACCGGGACAGGGATCAGATACGCAGTATTTT.

The CDR3 bases are TGTGCCAGCGAACAGGGTAGGAACACTGAAGCTTTCTTT. It specifies CASEQGRNTEAFF. The V gene is TRBV18, the J gene TRBJ1-1, with D possibly TRBD1 on 6 matching bases. The CDR3 has 13 residues. Germline V CDR1 and CDR2: KGHSH, LQKENI. The V gene lost 8 bases and the J gene lost 1 base, with 11 bases spanning the gap.

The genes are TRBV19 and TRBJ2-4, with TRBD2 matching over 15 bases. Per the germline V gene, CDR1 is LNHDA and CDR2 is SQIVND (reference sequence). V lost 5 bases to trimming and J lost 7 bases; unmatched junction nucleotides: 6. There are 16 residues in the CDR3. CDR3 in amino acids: CASSAGTSGGRNIQYF. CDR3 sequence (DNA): TGTGCCAGTAGTGCGGGGACTAGCGGGGGGCGGAACATTCAGTACTTC.

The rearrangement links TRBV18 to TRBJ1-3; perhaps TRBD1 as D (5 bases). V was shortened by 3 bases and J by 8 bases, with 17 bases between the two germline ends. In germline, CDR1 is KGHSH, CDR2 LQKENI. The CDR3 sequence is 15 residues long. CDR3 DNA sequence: TGTGCCAGCTCACCGGAGGGACCAGGAGTATACACCATATATTTT. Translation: CASSPEGPGVYTIYF.

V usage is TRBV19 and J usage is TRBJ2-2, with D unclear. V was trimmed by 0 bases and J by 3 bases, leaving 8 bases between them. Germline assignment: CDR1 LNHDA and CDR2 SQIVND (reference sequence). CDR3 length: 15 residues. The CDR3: CASSIDPGYTGELFF. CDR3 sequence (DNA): TGTGCCAGTAGTATAGATCCCGGGTACACCGGGGAGCTGTTTTTT.

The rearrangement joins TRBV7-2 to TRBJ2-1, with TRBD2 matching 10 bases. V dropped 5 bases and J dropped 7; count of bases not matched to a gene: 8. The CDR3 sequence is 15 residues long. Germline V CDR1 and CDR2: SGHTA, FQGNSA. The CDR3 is CASSESGGVWNEQFF. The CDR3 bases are TGTGCCAGCAGCGAAAGCGGGGGGGTTTGGAATGAGCAGTTCTTC.

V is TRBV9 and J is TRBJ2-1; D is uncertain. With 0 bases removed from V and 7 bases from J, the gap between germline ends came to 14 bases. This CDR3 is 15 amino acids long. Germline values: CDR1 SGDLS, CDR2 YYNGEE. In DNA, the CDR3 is TGTGCCAGCAGCGTAGTGGAGCGTGTCCCAAATGAGCAGTTCTTC. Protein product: CASSVVERVPNEQFF.

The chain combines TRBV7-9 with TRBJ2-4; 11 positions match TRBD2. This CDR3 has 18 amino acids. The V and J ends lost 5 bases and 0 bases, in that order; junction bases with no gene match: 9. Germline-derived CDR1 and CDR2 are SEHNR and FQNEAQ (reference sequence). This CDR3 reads CASSALAGGSLAKNIQYF. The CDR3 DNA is TGTGCCAGCAGCGCTCTAGCGGGAGGCTCCCTAGCCAAAAACATTCAGTACTTC.